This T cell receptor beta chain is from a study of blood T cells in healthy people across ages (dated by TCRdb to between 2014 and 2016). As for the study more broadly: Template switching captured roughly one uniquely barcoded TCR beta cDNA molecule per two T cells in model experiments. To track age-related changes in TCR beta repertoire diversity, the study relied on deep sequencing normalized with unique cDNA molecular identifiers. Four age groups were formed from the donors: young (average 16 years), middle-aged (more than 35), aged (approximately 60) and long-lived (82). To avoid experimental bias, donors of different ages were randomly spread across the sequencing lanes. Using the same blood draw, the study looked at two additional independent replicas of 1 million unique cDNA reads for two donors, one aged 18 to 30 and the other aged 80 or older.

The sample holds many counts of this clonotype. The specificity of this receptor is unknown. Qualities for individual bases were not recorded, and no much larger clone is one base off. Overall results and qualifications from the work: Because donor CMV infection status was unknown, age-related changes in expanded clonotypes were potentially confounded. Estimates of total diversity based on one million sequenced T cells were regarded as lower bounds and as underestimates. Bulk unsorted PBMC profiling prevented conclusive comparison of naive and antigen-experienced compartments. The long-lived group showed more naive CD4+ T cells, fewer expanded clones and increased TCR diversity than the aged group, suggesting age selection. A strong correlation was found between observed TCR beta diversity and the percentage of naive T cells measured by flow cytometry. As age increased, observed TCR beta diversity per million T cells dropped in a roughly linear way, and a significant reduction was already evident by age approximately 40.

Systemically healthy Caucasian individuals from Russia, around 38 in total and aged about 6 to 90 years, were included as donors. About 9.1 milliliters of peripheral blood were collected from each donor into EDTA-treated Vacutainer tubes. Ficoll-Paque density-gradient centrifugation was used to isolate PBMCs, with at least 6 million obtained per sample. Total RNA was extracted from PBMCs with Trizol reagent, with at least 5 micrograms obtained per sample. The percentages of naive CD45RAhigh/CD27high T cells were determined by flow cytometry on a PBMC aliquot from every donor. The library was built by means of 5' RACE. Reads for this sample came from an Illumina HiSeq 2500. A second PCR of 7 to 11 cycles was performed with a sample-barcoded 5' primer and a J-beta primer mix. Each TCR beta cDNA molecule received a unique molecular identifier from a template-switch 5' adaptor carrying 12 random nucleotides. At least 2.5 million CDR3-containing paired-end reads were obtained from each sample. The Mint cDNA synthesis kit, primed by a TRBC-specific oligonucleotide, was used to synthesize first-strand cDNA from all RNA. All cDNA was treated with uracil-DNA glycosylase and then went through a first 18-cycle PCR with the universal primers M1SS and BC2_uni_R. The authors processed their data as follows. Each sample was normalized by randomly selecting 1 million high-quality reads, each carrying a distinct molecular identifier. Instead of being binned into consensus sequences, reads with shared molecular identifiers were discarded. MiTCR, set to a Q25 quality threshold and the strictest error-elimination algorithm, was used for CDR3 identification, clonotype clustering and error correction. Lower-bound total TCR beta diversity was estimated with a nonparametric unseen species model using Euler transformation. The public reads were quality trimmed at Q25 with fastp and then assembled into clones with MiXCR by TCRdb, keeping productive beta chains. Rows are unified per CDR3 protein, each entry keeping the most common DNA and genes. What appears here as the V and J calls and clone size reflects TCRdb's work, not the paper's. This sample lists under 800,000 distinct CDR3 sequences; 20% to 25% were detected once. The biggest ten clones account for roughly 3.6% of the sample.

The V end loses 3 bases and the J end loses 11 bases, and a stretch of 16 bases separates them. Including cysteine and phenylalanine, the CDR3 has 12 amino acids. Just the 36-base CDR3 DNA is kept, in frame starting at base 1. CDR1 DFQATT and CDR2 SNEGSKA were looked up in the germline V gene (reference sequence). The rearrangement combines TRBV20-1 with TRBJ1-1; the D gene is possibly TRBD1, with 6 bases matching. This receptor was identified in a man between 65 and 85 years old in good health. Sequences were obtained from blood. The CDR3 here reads CSASSGVRDAFF. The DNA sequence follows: TGCAGTGCTAGTTCAGGGGTCAGGGACGCTTTCTTT.